The entry below gives a single T cell receptor beta chain sequence along with its context. The sample comes from a study of CD8 T cells in Susac syndrome. The V gene lost 2 bases and the J gene lost 5 bases, with 11 bases spanning the gap. CDR1 and CDR2 from the germline V gene are SGDLS and YYNGEE. This CDR3 is built from 14 residues. It was with random hexamers that 0.5 to 1 ug RNA was reverse transcribed. Multiplex immunoSEQ PCR targeted 54 Vbeta and 13 Jbeta TCR beta segments. Each CDR3 protein is one row after TCRdb ran MiXCR on the immunoSEQ multiplex PCR reads. The data show some 260,000 distinct CDR3 sequences, with around 84% seen just once and around 0.12% held by the top ten. Those who served as multiple sclerosis controls were treatment-naive patients with stable or active relapsing-remitting disease. Bulk CD8+ and CD4+ cells came from magnetic negative isolation; CD8+ TEMRA by FACS.

This receptor was taken from a human donor with multiple sclerosis. The chain links TRBV9 to TRBJ2-1; D remains unclear. Sequencing was performed on CD8+ T cells from PBMCs. CDR3 sequence reads: CASSVSWRHNEQFF. DNA of the CDR3: TGTGCCAGCAGCGTCAGTTGGCGACACAATGAGCAGTTCTTC.